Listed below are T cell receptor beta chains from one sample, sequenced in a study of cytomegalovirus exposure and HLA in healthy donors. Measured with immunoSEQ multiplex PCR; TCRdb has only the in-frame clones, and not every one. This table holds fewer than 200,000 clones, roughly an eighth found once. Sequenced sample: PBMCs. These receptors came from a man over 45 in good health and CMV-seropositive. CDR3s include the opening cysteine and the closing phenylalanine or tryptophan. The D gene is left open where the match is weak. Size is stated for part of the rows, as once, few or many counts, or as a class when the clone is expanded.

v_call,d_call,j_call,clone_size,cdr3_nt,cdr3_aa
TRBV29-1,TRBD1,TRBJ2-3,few,TGCAGCGTTGAAGTCCGGGACAGGGGGCGGGATACGCAGTATTTT,CSVEVRDRGRDTQYF
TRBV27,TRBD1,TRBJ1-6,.,TGTGCCAGCAGTTTAGCGGGACAGGGGCCCTTTCCCCTCCACTTT,CASSLAGQGPFPLHF
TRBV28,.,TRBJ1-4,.,TGTGCCAGCAGTTTGGGAGCCCCCGGGGAAAAACTGTTTTTT,CASSLGAPGEKLFF
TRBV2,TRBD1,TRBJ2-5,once,TGTGCCAGCAGGCAGGGGGCGGGTAGGGATACCCAGTACTTC,CASRQGAGRDTQYF
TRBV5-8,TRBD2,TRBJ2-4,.,TGTGCCAGCAGCTTTACTAGCGGGGGTGACATTCAGTACTTC,CASSFTSGGDIQYF
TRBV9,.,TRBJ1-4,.,TGTGCCAGCAGCCCCACGTCGGGGGAACTGTTTTTT,CASSPTSGELFF
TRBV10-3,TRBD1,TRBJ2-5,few,TGTGCCATCAGTGAGGTCCTGGGACAGGGCCAAGAGACCCAGTACTTC,CAISEVLGQGQETQYF
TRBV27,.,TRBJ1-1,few,TGTGCCAGCAGTTCCCATTCAGGGGACACTGAAGCTTTCTTT,CASSSHSGDTEAFF
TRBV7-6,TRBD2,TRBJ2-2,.,TGTGCCAGCAGCTTAGCGGTTCTAGCGGGGGGGAACACCGGGGAGCTGTTTTTT,CASSLAVLAGGNTGELFF
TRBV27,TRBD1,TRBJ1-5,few,TGTGCCAGCAGTTTCCTACAGGGGTACAATCAGCCCCAGCATTTT,CASSFLQGYNQPQHF
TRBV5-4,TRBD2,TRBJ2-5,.,TGTGCCAGCACCCTTAGCGGGTACCAAGAGACCCAGTACTTC,CASTLSGYQETQYF
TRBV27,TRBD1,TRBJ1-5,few,TGTGCCAGCAGTGGTGACAGGGGCCAGCCCCAGCATTTT,CASSGDRGQPQHF
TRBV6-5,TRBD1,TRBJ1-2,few,TGTGCCAGCAGTTACTCGCAGGGGGCTAACTATGGCTACACCTTC,CASSYSQGANYGYTF
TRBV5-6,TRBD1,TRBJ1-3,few,TGTGCCAGCAGCTGGACAGGGACCTCTGGAAACACCATATATTTT,CASSWTGTSGNTIYF
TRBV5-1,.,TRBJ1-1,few,TGCGCCAGCAGCTTGGACATTAACACTGAAGCTTTCTTT,CASSLDINTEAFF
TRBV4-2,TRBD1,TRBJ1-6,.,TGTGCCAGCAGCCAAGACGGAACAGGGGGCGCAGGTAATTCACCCCTCCACTTT,CASSQDGTGGAGNSPLHF
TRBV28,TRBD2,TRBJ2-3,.,TGTGCCAGCAGTCCATCGGTGGGACTATACACAGATACGCAGTATTTT,CASSPSVGLYTDTQYF
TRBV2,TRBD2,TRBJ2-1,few,TGTGCCAGCAACGGACTAGTGGGTACGTATGAGCAGTTCTTC,CASNGLVGTYEQFF
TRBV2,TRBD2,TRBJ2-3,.,TGTGCCAGCAATGGCGGGGGGGCTACAGATACGCAGTATTTT,CASNGGGATDTQYF
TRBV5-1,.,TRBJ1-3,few,TGCGCCAGCAGCTTGCTGGCTTCCTCTGGAAACACCATATATTTT,CASSLLASSGNTIYF
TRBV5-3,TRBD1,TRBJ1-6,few,TGTGCCAGAAGCTGGAAAGAGGACCCCGGGACAGGCTATAATTCACCCCTCCACTTT,CARSWKEDPGTGYNSPLHF
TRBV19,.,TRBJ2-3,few,TGTGCCAGTAGTATACTGGGGGGGCCGGCAGATACGCAGTATTTT,CASSILGGPADTQYF
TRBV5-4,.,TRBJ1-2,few,TGTGCCAGCAGCCCACCGGGGGGAGATGGCTACACCTTC,CASSPPGGDGYTF
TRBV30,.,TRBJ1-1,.,TGTGCCTGGGCCTTGGAACTCGGGACAGAAGCTTTCTTT,CAWALELGTEAFF
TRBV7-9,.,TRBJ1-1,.,TGTGCCACCCGGAGGGGGGGGAACACTGAAGCTTTCTTT,CATRRGGNTEAFF
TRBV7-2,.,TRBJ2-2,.,TGTGCCAGCAGCTCCTCGACAGTCACCGGGGAGCTGTTTTTT,CASSSSTVTGELFF
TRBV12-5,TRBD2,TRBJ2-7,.,TGTGCTAGTGGTTTGACTAGCGGGGTCTACGAGCAGTACTTC,CASGLTSGVYEQYF
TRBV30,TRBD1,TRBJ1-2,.,TGTGCCTGGAGTGGCCCCCGACAGGGGTTGCAATTTGGCTACACCTTC,CAWSGPRQGLQFGYTF
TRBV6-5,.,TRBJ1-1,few,TGTGCCAGCAGTCGGACACTAATGAACACTGAAGCTTTCTTT,CASSRTLMNTEAFF
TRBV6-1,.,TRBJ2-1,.,TGTGCCAGCAGTTCAGGGGAACATTCCTACAATGAGCAGTTCTTC,CASSSGEHSYNEQFF
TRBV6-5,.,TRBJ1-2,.,TGTGCCAGCAGTTCAGGGGTAAAGAGCTATGGCTACACCTTC,CASSSGVKSYGYTF
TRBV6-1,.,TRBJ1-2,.,TGTGCCAGCACCGATGAGGACACGTCTAACTATGGCTACACCTTC,CASTDEDTSNYGYTF
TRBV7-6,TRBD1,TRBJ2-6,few,TGTGCCAGCAGTTCGATCTACAGGGGACGTGGGGCCAACGTCCTGACTTTC,CASSSIYRGRGANVLTF
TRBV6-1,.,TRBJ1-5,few,TGTGCCAGCAGCACGGGACAAAGTAGCAATCAGCCCCAGCATTTT,CASSTGQSSNQPQHF
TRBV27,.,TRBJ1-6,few,TGTGCCAGCAGTTCCCCACCGAGCTCCTATAATTCACCCCTCCACTTT,CASSSPPSSYNSPLHF
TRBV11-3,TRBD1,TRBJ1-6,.,TGTGCCAGCAGCTTCACAGGGGGATCCTATAATTCACCCCTCCACTTT,CASSFTGGSYNSPLHF
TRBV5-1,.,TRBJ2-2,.,TGCGCCAGCAGCCTCGAGGTTACGGCTTTTGACACCGGGGAGCTGTTTTTT,CASSLEVTAFDTGELFF
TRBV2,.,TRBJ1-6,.,TGTGCCAGCAGTGAATTCGACAGTTTAAATTCACCCCTCCACTTT,CASSEFDSLNSPLHF
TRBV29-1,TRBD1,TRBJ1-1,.,TGCAGCGTTAGGGGACAGTTGACCTCTCGAGCTTTCTTT,CSVRGQLTSRAFF
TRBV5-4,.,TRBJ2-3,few,TGTGCCAGCAGCCTGAGGCCCCCCCAAGGTACGCAGTATTTT,CASSLRPPQGTQYF
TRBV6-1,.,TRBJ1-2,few,TGTGCCAGCAGTGAAGGAGGCTATTATAACTATGGCTACACCTTC,CASSEGGYYNYGYTF
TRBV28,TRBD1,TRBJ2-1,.,TGTGCCAGCAGTTCTGGGACAGGGTATGAGGACGAGCAGTTCTTC,CASSSGTGYEDEQFF
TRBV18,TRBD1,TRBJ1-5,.,TGTGCCAGCTCACCCCAACAGGGGTCCAGCAATCAGCCCCAGCATTTT,CASSPQQGSSNQPQHF
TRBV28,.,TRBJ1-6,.,TGTGCCACCCAGGAGGGGAGGTATTCACCCCTCCACTTT,CATQEGRYSPLHF
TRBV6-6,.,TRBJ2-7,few,TGTGCCAGCAATACCGGGAACTACGAGCAGTACTTC,CASNTGNYEQYF
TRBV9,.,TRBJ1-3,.,TGTGCCAGCAGCGAATTGGTAGGGGCTCCTGGAAACACCATATATTTT,CASSELVGAPGNTIYF
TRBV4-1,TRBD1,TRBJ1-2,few,TGCGCCAGCAGCCCAGCGCAGGGGGGAGAATATGGCTACACCTTC,CASSPAQGGEYGYTF
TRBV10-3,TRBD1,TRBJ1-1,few,TGTGCCATCAGTCAGGACAGGGCGAACACTGAAGCTTTCTTT,CAISQDRANTEAFF
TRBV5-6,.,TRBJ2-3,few,TGTGCCAGCAGCTTGGTCGACCCTGGGGCAACAGATACGCAGTATTTT,CASSLVDPGATDTQYF
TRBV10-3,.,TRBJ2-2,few,TGTGCCATCAGTTCTCCCAGGGAAAACACCGGGGAGCTGTTTTTT,CAISSPRENTGELFF
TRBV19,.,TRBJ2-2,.,TGTGCCAGTAGTATCTCCGGGACATACACCGGGGAGCTGTTTTTT,CASSISGTYTGELFF
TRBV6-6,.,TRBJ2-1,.,TGTGCCAGCAGTTCCACAAGCAATGAGCAGTTCTTC,CASSSTSNEQFF
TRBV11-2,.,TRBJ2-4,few,TGTGCCAGCAGCCTCGGGTCCATTCAGTACTTC,CASSLGSIQYF
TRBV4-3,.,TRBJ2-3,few,TGCGCCAGCAGCCAAGAATTCTTGGATACGCAGTATTTT,CASSQEFLDTQYF
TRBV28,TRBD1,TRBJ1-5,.,TGTGCCAGCAGGGCAGGGGGTCAGCCCCGGCATTTT,CASRAGGQPRHF